This TCR beta chain was identified during a study of T cell clonotyping in hematopoietic cell transplantation. In germline, CDR1 is LNHDA, CDR2 SQIVND (reference sequence). V was shortened by 5 bases and J by 0 bases, with 8 bases between the two germline ends. The CDR3 is 14 amino acids. Repertoires were generated with immunoSEQ multiplex PCR, while TCRdb's copy carries only in-frame clones and drops some. This table holds roughly 46,000 clones, roughly 80% found once. Described time point: recipient sample about 28 days before transplant, after cytoreduction. The sequencing used peripheral blood mononuclear cells, collected before stem cell transplant. The gene calls are TRBV19 and TRBJ1-3; no reliable D call. The TCR originated in a man between 60 and 75 years old with myelodysplastic syndrome. Some clones in this sample may be carry-over from other donors' samples. The CDR3 spells CASSLTGSGNTIYF. The CDR3 DNA sequence: TGTGCCAGTAGTTTGACGGGCTCTGGAAACACCATATATTTT.